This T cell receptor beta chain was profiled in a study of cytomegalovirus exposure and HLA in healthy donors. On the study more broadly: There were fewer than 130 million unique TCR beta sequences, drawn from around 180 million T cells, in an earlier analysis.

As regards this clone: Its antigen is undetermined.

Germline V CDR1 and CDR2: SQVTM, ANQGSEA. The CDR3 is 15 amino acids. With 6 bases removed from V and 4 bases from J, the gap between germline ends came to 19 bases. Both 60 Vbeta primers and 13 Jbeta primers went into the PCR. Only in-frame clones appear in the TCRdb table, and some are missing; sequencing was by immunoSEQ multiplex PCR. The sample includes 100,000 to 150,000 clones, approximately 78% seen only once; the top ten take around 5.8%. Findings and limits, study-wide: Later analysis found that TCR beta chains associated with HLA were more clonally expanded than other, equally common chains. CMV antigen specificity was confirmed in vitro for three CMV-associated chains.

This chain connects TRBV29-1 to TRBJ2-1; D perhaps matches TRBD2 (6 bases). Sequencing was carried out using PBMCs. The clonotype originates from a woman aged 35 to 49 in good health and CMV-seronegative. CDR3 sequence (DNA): TGCAGCGTCCGGAGGGTCCTCGTCCCATACAATGAGCAGTTCTTC. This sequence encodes CSVRRVLVPYNEQFF.